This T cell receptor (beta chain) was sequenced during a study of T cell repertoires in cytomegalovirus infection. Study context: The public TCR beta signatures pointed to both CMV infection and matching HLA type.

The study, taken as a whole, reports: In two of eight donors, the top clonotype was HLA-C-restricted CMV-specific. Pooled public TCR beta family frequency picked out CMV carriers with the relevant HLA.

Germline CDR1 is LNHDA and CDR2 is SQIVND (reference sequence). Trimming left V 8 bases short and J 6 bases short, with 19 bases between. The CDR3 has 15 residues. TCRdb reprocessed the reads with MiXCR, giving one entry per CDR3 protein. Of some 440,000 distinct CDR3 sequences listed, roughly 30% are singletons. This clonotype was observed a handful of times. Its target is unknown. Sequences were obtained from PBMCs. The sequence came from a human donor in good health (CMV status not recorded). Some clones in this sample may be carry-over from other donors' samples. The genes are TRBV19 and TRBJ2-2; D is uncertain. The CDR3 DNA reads TGTGCCAGTTTTGACTTTGCCCTTCGCCCCGGGGAGCTGTTTTTT. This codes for CASFDFALRPGELFF.